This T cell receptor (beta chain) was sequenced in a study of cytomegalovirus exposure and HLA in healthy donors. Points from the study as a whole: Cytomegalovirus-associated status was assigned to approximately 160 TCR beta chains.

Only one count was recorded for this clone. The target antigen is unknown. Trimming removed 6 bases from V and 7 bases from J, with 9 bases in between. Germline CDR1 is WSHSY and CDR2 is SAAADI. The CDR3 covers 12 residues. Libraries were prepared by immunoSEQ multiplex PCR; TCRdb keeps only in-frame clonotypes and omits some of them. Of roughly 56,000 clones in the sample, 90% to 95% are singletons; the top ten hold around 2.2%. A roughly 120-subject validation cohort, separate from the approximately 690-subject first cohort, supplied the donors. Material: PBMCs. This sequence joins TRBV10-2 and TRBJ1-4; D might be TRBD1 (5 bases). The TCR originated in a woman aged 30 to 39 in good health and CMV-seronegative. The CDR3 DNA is TGCGCCAGCAGCCAAAGGGGTGAAAAACTGTTTTTT. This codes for CASSQRGEKLFF.